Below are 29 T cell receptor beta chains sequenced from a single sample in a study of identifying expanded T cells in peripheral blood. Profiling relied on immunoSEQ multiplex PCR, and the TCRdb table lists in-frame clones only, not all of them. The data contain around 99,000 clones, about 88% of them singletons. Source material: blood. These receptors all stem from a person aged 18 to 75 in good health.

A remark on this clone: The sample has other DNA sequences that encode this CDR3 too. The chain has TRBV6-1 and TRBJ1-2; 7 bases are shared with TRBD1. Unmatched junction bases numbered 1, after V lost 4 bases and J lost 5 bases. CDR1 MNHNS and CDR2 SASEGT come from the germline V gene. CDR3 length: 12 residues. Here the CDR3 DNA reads TGTGCCAGCAGTGGACAGGGTTATGGCTACACCTTC. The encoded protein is CASSGQGYGYTF.

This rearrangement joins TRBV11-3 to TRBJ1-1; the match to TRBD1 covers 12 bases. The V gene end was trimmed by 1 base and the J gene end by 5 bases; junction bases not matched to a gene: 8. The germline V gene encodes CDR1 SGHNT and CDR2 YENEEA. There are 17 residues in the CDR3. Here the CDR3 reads CASSLGDRGPLWTEAFF. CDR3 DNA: TGTGCCAGCAGCTTAGGGGACAGGGGGCCCCTTTGGACTGAAGCTTTCTTT.

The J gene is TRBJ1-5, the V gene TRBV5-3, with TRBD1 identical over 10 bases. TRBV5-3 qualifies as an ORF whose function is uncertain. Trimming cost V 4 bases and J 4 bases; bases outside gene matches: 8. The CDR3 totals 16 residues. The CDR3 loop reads CARSPRWDRGNQPQHF. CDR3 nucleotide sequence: TGTGCCAGAAGCCCCAGATGGGACAGGGGAAATCAGCCCCAGCATTTT.

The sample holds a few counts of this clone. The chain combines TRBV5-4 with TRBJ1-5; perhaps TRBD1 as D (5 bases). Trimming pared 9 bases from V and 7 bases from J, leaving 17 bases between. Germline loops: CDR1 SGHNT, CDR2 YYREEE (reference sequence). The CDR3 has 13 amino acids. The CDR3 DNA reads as TGTGCCACGTCGACGGGACGTGAACAGCCCCAGCATTTT. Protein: CATSTGREQPQHF.

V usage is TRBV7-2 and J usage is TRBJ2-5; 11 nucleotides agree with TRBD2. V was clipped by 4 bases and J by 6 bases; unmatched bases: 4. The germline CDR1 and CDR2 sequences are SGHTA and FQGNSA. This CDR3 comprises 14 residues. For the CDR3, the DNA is TGTGCCAGCAGCTCCTTAGCGGGGGGGAAGACCCAGTACTTC. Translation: CASSSLAGGKTQYF.

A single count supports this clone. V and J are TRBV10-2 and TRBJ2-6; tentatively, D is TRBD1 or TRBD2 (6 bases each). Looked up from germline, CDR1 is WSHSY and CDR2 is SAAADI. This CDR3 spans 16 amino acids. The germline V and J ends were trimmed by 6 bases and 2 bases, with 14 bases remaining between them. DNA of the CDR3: TGCGCCAGCAGAGGCTACGGGGGCACTGGGGCCAACGTCCTGACTTTC. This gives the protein CASRGYGGTGANVLTF.

CDR3 in amino acids: CATQGGRPSYEQYF. CDR3 coding DNA: TGTGCCACCCAGGGGGGGAGGCCCTCCTACGAGCAGTACTTC. The chain links TRBV6-6 to TRBJ2-7; D tentatively reads TRBD1 or TRBD2 (7 bases each). CDR1 and CDR2 (germline): MNHNY, SVGAGI (reference sequence). The V and J ends lost 10 bases and 0 bases respectively, with 16 bases between them. The CDR3 sequence is 14 residues long.

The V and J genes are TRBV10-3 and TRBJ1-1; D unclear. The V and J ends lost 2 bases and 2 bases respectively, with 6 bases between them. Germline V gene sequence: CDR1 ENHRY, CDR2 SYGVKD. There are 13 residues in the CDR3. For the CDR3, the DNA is TGTGCCATCAGTGAGGTTACTAACACTGAAGCTTTCTTT. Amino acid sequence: CAISEVTNTEAFF.

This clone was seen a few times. The CDR3 nucleotides are TGTGCCAGCAAACCCATCACTGAATCCTATGGCTACACCTTC. Its translation: CASKPITESYGYTF. The rearrangement links TRBV27 to TRBJ1-2; D call uncertain. The V gene's germline CDR1 is MNHEY and CDR2 SMNVEV (reference sequence). This CDR3 has 14 residues. V lost 7 bases to trimming and J lost 4 bases, with 16 bases between them.

CDR3 sequence reads: CAAKGIQETQYF. DNA for the CDR3: TGTGCCGCCAAGGGGATCCAAGAGACCCAGTACTTC. The chain carries TRBV10-3 and TRBJ2-5; weak D call: TRBD1 (5 bases). V lost 11 bases and J 1 base, leaving 11 bases between the germline ends. From germline, CDR1 is ENHRY and CDR2 SYGVKD. This CDR3 has 12 amino acids.

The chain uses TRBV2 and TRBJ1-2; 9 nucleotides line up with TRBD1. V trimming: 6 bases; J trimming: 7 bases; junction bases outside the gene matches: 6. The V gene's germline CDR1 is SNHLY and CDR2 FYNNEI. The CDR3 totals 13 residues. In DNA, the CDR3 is TGTGCCAGCAGCTCGGACAGGGGAGGTGGCTACACCTTC. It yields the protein CASSSDRGGGYTF.

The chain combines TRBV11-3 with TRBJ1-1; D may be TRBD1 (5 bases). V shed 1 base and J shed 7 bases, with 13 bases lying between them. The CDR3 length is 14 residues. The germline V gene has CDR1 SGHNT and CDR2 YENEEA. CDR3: CASSLGAGRSEAFF. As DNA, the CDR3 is TGTGCCAGCAGCTTAGGGGCAGGGCGGAGTGAAGCTTTCTTT.

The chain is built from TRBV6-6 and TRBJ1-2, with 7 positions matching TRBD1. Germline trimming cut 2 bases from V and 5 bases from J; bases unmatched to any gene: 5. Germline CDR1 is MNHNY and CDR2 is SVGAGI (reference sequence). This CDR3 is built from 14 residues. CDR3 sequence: CASSYDRVGYGYTF. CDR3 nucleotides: TGTGCCAGCAGTTACGACAGGGTCGGATATGGCTACACCTTC.

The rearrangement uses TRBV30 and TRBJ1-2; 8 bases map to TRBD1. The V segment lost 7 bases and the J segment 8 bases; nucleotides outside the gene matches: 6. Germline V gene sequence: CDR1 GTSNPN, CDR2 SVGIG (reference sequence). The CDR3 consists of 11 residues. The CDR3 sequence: CAFNRGAGYTF. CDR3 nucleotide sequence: TGTGCCTTCAACAGGGGGGCAGGCTACACCTTC. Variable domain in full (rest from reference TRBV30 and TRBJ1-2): SQTIHQWPATLVQPVGSPLSLECTVEGTSNPNLYWYRQAAGRGLQLLFYSVGIGQISSEVPQNLSASRPQDRQFILSSKKLLLSDSGFYLCAFNRGAGYTFGSGTRLTVV.

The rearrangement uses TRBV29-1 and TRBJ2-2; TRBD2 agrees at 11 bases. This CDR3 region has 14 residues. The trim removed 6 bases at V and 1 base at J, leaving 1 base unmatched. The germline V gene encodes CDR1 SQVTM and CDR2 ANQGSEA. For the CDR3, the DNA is TGCAGCGTGGGGACTAGCGGGAACACCGGGGAGCTGTTTTTT. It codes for CSVGTSGNTGELFF.

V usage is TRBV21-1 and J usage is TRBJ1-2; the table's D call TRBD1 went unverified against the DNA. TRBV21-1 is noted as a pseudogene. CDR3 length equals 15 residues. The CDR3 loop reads CASSKTPVDRYGYTF. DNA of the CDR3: TGTGCCAGCAGCAAGACTCCCGTTGACAGGTATGGCTACACCTTC.

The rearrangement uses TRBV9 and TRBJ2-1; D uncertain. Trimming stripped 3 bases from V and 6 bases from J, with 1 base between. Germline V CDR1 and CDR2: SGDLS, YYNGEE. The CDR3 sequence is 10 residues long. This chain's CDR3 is CASSGNEQFF. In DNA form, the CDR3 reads TGTGCCAGCAGCGGCAATGAGCAGTTCTTC.

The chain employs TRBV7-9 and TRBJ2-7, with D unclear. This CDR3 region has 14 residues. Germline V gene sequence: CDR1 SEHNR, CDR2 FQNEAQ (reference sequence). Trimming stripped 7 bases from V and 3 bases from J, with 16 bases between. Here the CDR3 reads CASTSLASGYEQYF. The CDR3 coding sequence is TGTGCCAGCACCTCTCTCGCCTCGGGCTACGAGCAGTACTTC.

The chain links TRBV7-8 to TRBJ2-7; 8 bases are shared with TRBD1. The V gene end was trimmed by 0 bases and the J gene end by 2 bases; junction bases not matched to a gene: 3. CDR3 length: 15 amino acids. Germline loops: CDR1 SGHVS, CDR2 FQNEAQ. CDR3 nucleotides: TGTGCCAGCAGCTTAGCGGACAGGGTCGCCTACGAGCAGTACTTC. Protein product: CASSLADRVAYEQYF.

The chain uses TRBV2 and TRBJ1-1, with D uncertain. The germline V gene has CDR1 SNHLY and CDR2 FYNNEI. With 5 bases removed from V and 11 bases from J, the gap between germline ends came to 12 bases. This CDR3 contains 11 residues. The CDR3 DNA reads TGTGCCAGCAGTCCGCGGTTTGGGGCTTTCTTT. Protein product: CASSPRFGAFF.

CDR3 DNA: TGCGCCAGCAGCTTACAGGGTGGCGTAAACAATGAGCAGTTCTTC. This sequence encodes CASSLQGGVNNEQFF. The chain links TRBV5-1 to TRBJ2-1; TRBD1 might be the D (6 bases). Trimming stripped 2 bases from V and 5 bases from J, with 14 bases between. Germline lookup yields CDR1 SGHRS and CDR2 YFSETQ. The CDR3 has 15 amino acids.

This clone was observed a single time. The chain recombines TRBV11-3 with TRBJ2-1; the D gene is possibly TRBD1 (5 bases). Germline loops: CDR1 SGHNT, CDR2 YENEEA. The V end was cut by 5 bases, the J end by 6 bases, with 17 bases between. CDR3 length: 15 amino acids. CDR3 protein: CASSPKGISSNEQFF. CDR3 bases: TGTGCCAGCAGCCCAAAGGGGATTTCCAGCAATGAGCAGTTCTTC.

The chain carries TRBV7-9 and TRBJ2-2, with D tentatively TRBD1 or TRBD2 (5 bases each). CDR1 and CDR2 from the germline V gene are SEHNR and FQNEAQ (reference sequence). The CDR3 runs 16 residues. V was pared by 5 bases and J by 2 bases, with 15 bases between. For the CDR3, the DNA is TGTGCCAGCAGCGGACCTTCGGGACCCAACACCGGGGAGCTGTTTTTT. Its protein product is CASSGPSGPNTGELFF.

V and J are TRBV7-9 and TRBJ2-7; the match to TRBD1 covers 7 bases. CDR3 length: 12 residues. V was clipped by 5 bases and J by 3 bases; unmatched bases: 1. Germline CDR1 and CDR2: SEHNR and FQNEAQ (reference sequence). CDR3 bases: TGTGCCAGCAGCCCAGGGGGCTACGAGCAGTACTTC. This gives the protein CASSPGGYEQYF.

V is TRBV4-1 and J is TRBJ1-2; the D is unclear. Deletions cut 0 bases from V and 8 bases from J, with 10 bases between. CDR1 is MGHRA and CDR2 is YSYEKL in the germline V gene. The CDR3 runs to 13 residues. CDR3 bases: TGCGCCAGCAGCCAAGATCCCGACGGGGGCTACACCTTC. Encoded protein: CASSQDPDGGYTF.

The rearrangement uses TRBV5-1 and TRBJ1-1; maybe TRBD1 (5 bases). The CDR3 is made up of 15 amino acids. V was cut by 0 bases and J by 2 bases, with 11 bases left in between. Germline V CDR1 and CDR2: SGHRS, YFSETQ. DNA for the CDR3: TGCGCCAGCAGCTTGGTAGAGGGGTCCAACACTGAAGCTTTCTTT. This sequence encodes CASSLVEGSNTEAFF.

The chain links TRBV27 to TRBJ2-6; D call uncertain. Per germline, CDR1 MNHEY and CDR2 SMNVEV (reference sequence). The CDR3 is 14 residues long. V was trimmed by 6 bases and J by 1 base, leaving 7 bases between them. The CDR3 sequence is CASRWSSGANVLTF. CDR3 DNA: TGTGCCAGCAGGTGGTCATCTGGGGCCAACGTCCTGACTTTC.

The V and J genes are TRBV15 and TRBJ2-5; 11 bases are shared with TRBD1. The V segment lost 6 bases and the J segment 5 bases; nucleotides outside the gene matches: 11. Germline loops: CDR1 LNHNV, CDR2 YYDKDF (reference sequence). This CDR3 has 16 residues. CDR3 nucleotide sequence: TGTGCCACCAGACGGACAGGGGGCGCGGGTCCGGAGACCCAGTACTTC. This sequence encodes CATRRTGGAGPETQYF. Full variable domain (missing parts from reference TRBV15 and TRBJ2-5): DAMVIQNPRYQVTQFGKPVTLSCSQTLNHNVMYWYQQKSSQAPKLLFHYYDKDFNNEADTPDNFQSRRPNTSFCFLDIRSPGLGDTAMYLCATRRTGGAGPETQYFGPGTRLLVL.

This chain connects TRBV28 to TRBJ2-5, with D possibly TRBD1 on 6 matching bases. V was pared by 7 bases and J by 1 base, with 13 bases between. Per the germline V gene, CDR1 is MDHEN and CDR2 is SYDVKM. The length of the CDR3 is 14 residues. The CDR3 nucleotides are TGTGCCAGCATGGGGGCAGGGATCCAAGAGACCCAGTACTTC. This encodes CASMGAGIQETQYF.